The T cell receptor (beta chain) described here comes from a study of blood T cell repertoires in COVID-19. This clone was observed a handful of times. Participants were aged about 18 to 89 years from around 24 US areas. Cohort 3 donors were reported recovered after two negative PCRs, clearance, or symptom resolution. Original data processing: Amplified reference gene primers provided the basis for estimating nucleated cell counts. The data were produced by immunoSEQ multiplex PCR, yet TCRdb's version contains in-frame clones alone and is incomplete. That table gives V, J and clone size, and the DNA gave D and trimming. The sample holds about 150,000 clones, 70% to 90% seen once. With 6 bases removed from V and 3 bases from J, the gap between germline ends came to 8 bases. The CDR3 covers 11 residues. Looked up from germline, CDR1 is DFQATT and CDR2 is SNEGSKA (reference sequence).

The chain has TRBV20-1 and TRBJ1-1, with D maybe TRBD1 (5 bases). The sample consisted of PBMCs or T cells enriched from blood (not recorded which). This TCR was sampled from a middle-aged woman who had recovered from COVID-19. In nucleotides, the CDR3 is TGCAGTGCGGGGGGGGACACTGAAGCTTTCTTT. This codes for CSAGGDTEAFF.